The entry that follows covers one T cell receptor (beta chain) sequence. Its antigen is as yet unknown. MiXCR, applied by TCRdb to the 5' RACE reads, yields one record per CDR3 protein. The repertoire has about 220,000 distinct CDR3 sequences, 15% to 20% of them found once; the top ten carry under 45%. This specimen belongs to a study of CD8 T cells in ankylosing spondylitis. Study results and caveats: Relatively scarce in peripheral blood, disease-linked clones were CD8+. A motif of roughly eight highly homologous TCR beta variants was seen as apparently characteristic of ankylosing spondylitis blood.

Sequenced material: blood, either unsorted or a sorted T cell fraction (not recorded which). The TCR was taken from a male donor with ankylosing spondylitis.

The DNA for the CDR3 is TGCGCCAGCAGCCTGGGACAGGGGACCGAGCAGTACTTC. Its protein product is CASSLGQGTEQYF. The rearrangement joins TRBV5-1 to TRBJ2-7, with 10 bases fitting TRBD1. The trim removed 4 bases at V and 6 bases at J, leaving 4 bases unmatched. From germline, CDR1 is SGHRS and CDR2 YFSETQ. The CDR3 is 13 amino acids.